This TCR beta chain was documented in a study of radiotherapy plus CTLA-4 blockade in lung cancer. Study-level information: Around 18% of enrolled patients responded objectively, and around 30% had disease control.

Patients had chemo-refractory metastatic non-small-cell lung cancer and received focal radiation plus CTLA-4 blockade that used ipilimumab. Produced via immunoSEQ multiplex PCR; TCRdb's table is partial and in-frame only. The data show roughly 66,000 clones, about 83% seen once. As concerns this clone: Its antigen is not known.

Germline CDR1 reads SGHTA; CDR2 reads FQGNSA. V lost 4 bases, J lost 2 bases, and 2 bases stayed unmatched. The CDR3 spans 13 residues. Points from the study as a whole: There was expansion of tumor-derived TCR clones in blood after radiotherapy plus ipilimumab. Among reported predictors of response, early blood T cell clone dynamics with interferon-beta performed best.

The sample consisted of peripheral blood, taken from a patient treated with radiotherapy plus ipilimumab. The chain links TRBV7-2 to TRBJ2-7, with 7 positions matching TRBD2. The TCR sequence derives from a human donor with non-small cell lung cancer who had a partial response to radiotherapy plus ipilimumab. The CDR3 DNA reads TGTGCCAGCAGCTCTAGCGGCGCCTACGAGCAGTACTTC. It encodes CASSSSGAYEQYF.